This TCR beta chain was identified in a study of human thymus T cells (dated by TCRdb to about 2020). Background for the entire study: The study described the TCR alpha and beta repertoires in roughly 8 infant thymus samples and four matching peripheral blood samples. Donor ages ranging from about 7 to 250 days were recorded, and roughly six male and a couple of female infants were included in the cohort. Broad study findings and their caveats: On average, thymus samples yielded about 730,000 unique TCRB clonotypes, whereas blood samples yielded about 80,000. The related research reported highly overlapping thymic TCR repertoires among unrelated individuals. V and J gene segment usage appeared biased in both thymic and peripheral blood repertoires.

TCRB and TCRAD loci were amplified from a standardized quantity of quality-controlled genomic DNA using the immunoSEQ multiplex PCR assay. The amplicons covered the V(D)J region and were long enough to include the CDR3 and to identify the V and J genes. The commercial immunoSEQ service was used to sequence amplicons on an Illumina platform. On the authors' methods: Primer bias and sequencing errors were corrected as previously described, and TCRAD and TCRB were defined on the basis of the IMGT database. Analysis of the repertoires was done with immunoSEQ Analyzer 3.0 and VDJTools and included basic statistics, V/J segment usage, diversity estimates, rarefaction and pairwise overlap. Chao1, ChaoE, Efron-Thisted, Shannon and inverse Simpson indices were used to estimate diversity, which was also estimated on datasets down-sampled to the smallest sample. Repertoire overlap was determined by strict matching of CDR3 nucleotide sequence, V gene and J gene, and Jaccard-based multidimensional scaling clustering was applied. In its TCRdb copy, this immuneACCESS table keeps in-frame sequences only and misses some clones. Where compared with another copy, unresolved V genes explain less than half of these, and the others have no known cause. V, J and clone size derive from that table, while D and trimming were established from the DNA sequence. A total of tens of thousands of clones appear in this sample, 90% to 95% of them only once. Approximately 0.031% of the sample is in the top ten clones.

The thymus tissue came from surgical resects taken out during corrective cardiac surgery. In Finland, the donors were immunologically healthy infants who were having open corrective cardiac surgery for congenital heart defects. Thymocytes were released mechanically from tissue and stored at -70 °C as pellets of about 8.5-31 million cells. Genomic DNA was extracted from frozen cell pellets with a QIAsymphony instrument. With regard to this clone: Its cognate antigen has yet to be identified. The input lacks base qualities; no much larger clone sits a single base away.

The germline V gene gives CDR1 as SGHDN and CDR2 as FVKESK. There are 17 amino acids in the CDR3, from cysteine to phenylalanine inclusive. Here the CDR3 DNA is all that survives: 51 bases in frame from base 1. V and J lose 2 bases and 0 bases, and a span of 14 bases separates them. The receptor chain draws on TRBV14 and TRBJ2-1; the D gene remains uncertain. This receptor was identified in a girl under two years old with a congenital heart defect but otherwise immunologically healthy. The sample was thymus tissue. The CDR3 has the sequence CASSQNPLLSSYNEQFF. The nucleotides are TGTGCCAGCAGCCAAAACCCACTATTGAGCTCCTACAATGAGCAGTTCTTC. The CDR3 plus the reference TRBV14 and TRBJ2-1 genes for the other parts give the full variable domain: EAGVTQFPSHSVIEKGQTVTLRCDPISGHDNLYWYRRVMGKEIKFLLHFVKESKQDESGMPNNRFLAERTGGTYSTLKVQPAELEDSGVYFCASSQNPLLSSYNEQFFGPGTRLTVL.